This is a list of T cell receptor beta chains from one sample in a study of blood T cell repertoires in COVID-19. Here immunoSEQ multiplex PCR was the method, and the copy in TCRdb shows in-frame clones only, minus some. Here the sample spans 120,000 to 150,000 clones, 88% being singletons. Source material: peripheral blood. Receptors originate from a man between 60 and 75 years old with active or convalescent COVID-19. The CDR3 runs from the conserved cysteine through the conserved F or W. The D gene is left open where the match is weak. Expanded clones get a size class; other rows say once, few or many, or leave the size out.

cdr3_nt,cdr3_aa,clone_size,v_call,d_call,j_call
TGTGCCACCAGCAGAGATCGGCAGGGGGCTTTCTTT,CATSRDRQGAFF,NA,TRBV15,NA,TRBJ1-1
TGTGCCAGCAGCTTAAGTCAGGGAGGTGAAGCTTTCTTT,CASSLSQGGEAFF,NA,TRBV7-9,NA,TRBJ1-1
TGTGCCAGCAGTTTTACAGGGGAGGTTAGCAATCAGCCCCAGCATTTT,CASSFTGEVSNQPQHF,NA,TRBV28,TRBD1,TRBJ1-5
TGTGCCAGCAGCACAGGGTGGGTAGCGGGAGGCGAGCAGTTCTTC,CASSTGWVAGGEQFF,NA,TRBV6-2/TRBV6-3,TRBD2,TRBJ2-1
TGTGCCAGCAGGGTAACAGGGGAGGCTTTCTTT,CASRVTGEAFF,NA,TRBV2,TRBD1,TRBJ1-1
TGTGCCAGCAGTCGGACAGGGGGACAGCCCCAGCATTTT,CASSRTGGQPQHF,NA,TRBV6-2/TRBV6-3,TRBD1,TRBJ1-5
TGTGCCAGCAATCTAGCAGGGAGGTACGAGCAGTACTTC,CASNLAGRYEQYF,NA,TRBV28,NA,TRBJ2-7
TGTGCCAGCAGACGGACACGAGATGACACTGAAGCTTTCTTT,CASRRTRDDTEAFF,once,TRBV14,NA,TRBJ1-1
TGTGCCAGTAGTGATCGCGGACTCTCCTCCTACGAGCAGTACTTC,CASSDRGLSSYEQYF,NA,TRBV19,NA,TRBJ2-7
TGTGCCAGCGAGACAGCAGCGGGAAACTATGGCTACACCTTC,CASETAAGNYGYTF,NA,TRBV28,NA,TRBJ1-2
TGTGCCAGCAGTTTAAGGGACAGGGCCACTGAAGCTTTCTTT,CASSLRDRATEAFF,NA,TRBV27,TRBD1,TRBJ1-1
TGCAGCGTTGGGACAGGAGCCACTGAAGCTTTCTTT,CSVGTGATEAFF,few,TRBV29-1,TRBD1,TRBJ1-1
TGTGCCAGCAGCTTGGGGGACTTCGGGGAGCTGTTTTTT,CASSLGDFGELFF,NA,TRBV7-9,NA,TRBJ2-2
TGTGCCAGCAGTCCCGACAGGGGCTCCCTACGAGGGTACTTC,CASSPDRGSLRGYF,NA,TRBV6-5,TRBD1,TRBJ2-7
TGTGCCAGCAGCCAACAGGGAGGGGTCAAAGGCTACACCTTC,CASSQQGGVKGYTF,NA,TRBV3-1/TRBV3-2,NA,TRBJ1-2
TGTGCCAGCAGGAGGGAAGTCGGTCAGCCCCAGCATTTT,CASRREVGQPQHF,NA,TRBV28,NA,TRBJ1-5
TGTGCCAGCAGTCGCGCCGGGGGGCGCGGGTCACCCCTCCACTTT,CASSRAGGRGSPLHF,NA,TRBV28,NA,TRBJ1-6
TGCAGCGCGCGAACAGGGGGCCGGAATCAGCCCCAGCATTTT,CSARTGGRNQPQHF,NA,TRBV29-1,TRBD1,TRBJ1-5
TGCGCCAGCAGCCAAGACTGGAGGGGCGACACTGAAGCTTTCTTT,CASSQDWRGDTEAFF,NA,TRBV4-1,NA,TRBJ1-1
TGTGCCAGCATGGGGAGACCCAATCAGCCCCAGCATTTT,CASMGRPNQPQHF,NA,TRBV6-5,NA,TRBJ1-5
TGTGCCAGCAGCCGCCCGGGACAAATATACGAGCAGTACTTC,CASSRPGQIYEQYF,NA,TRBV27,NA,TRBJ2-7
TGCGCCAGCAGCCACCGGACAGGGACCTACGAGCAGTACTTC,CASSHRTGTYEQYF,NA,TRBV4-3,TRBD1,TRBJ2-7
TGCAGCGTCGGACAGGGCAATCAGCCCCAGCATTTT,CSVGQGNQPQHF,NA,TRBV29-1,TRBD1,TRBJ1-5
TGTGCCAGCAGCTTAAGGACAGGGCAAGAAGCTTTCTTT,CASSLRTGQEAFF,NA,TRBV28,TRBD1,TRBJ1-1
TGTGCCAGCAGTACCCCAGGGTCCCCTCAGCCCCAGCATTTT,CASSTPGSPQPQHF,NA,TRBV28,NA,TRBJ1-5
TGTGCCAGCAGTTACCTCAGGGGGCCCGGGGAGCTGTTTTTT,CASSYLRGPGELFF,NA,TRBV6-2/TRBV6-3,TRBD1,TRBJ2-2
TGTGCCAGCAGCGCAGGGGAGAGTGATGGCTACACCTTC,CASSAGESDGYTF,once,TRBV7-9,NA,TRBJ1-2
TGTGCCAGCAGCCCGCTGGGGGCCTGGGAGCAGTACTTC,CASSPLGAWEQYF,NA,TRBV14,NA,TRBJ2-7
TGTGCCAGCAGAGCGAGACAGAGGATGAACACTGAAGCTTTCTTT,CASRARQRMNTEAFF,NA,TRBV6-5,NA,TRBJ1-1
TGTGCCAGTAGTCCTGGGGACAGGGGAAGCAATCAGCCCCAGCATTTT,CASSPGDRGSNQPQHF,NA,TRBV19,TRBD1,TRBJ1-5
TGTGCCAGCAGTGAGCAGGGGGCGGGCGAGCAGTACTTC,CASSEQGAGEQYF,few,TRBV6-1,TRBD1,TRBJ2-7
TGTGCCAGCAGCGGAAGAGGGCGAGGTACTGAAGCTTTCTTT,CASSGRGRGTEAFF,once,TRBV13,NA,TRBJ1-1
TGTGCGACCAGCCCTAGCGGGGATTTACTTTTCTACGAGCAGTACTTC,CATSPSGDLLFYEQYF,NA,TRBV19,TRBD2,TRBJ2-7
TGCAGCGTTGATGTTGGGCTGACTAGCGGGCACTTCGGTGAGCAGTTCTTC,CSVDVGLTSGHFGEQFF,NA,TRBV29-1,TRBD2,TRBJ2-1
TGCAGTGCTAGTGGAGGTAGCGGGAGGACCTACGAGCAGTACTTC,CSASGGSGRTYEQYF,NA,TRBV20-1,TRBD2,TRBJ2-7
TGTGCCACCAGTGATTTAGGACTAGCGCTAAATGAGCAGTTCTTC,CATSDLGLALNEQFF,NA,TRBV24-1,TRBD2,TRBJ2-1
TGCGCCAGCAGCCAAGAAATCAGGAGGGGCTATGGCTACACCTTC,CASSQEIRRGYGYTF,NA,TRBV4-3,NA,TRBJ1-2
TGTGCCAGCAGTCTCGCTCACAGGGGTCACGGCTACACCTTC,CASSLAHRGHGYTF,NA,TRBV11-1,TRBD1,TRBJ1-2
TGTGCCAGCAGTTTAAGAGGGTGGGGGAGGAGCACAGATACGCAGTATTTT,CASSLRGWGRSTDTQYF,NA,TRBV28,NA,TRBJ2-3
TGTGCCAGCAGAATAGGAGGGAATAGCAATCAGCCCCAGCATTTT,CASRIGGNSNQPQHF,NA,TRBV28,NA,TRBJ1-5
TGCGCCAGCAGCCAACCGTTCGGGCTGACTAGCGGGAGTCACTTCTACAATGAGCAGTTCTTC,CASSQPFGLTSGSHFYNEQFF,NA,TRBV23-1,TRBD2,TRBJ2-1